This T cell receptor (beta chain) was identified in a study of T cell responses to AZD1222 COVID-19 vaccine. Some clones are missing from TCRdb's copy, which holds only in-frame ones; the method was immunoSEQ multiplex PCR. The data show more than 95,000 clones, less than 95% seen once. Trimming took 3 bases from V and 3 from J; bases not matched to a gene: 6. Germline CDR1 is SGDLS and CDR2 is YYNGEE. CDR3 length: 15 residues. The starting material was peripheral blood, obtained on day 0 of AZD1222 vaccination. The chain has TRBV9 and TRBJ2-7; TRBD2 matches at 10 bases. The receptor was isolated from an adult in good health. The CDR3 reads CASSAAGGLGYEQYF. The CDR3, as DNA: TGTGCCAGCAGCGCAGCGGGGGGGTTGGGCTACGAGCAGTACTTC.